The 25 T cell receptor beta chains below were found in one sample sequenced in a study of early T cells in non-severe SARS-CoV-2 infection. TCRdb redid the calling of the 5' RACE reads with MiXCR, one entry per CDR3 protein. The data show around 57,000 distinct CDR3 sequences, with 6.2% seen just once and approximately 4.1% held by the top ten. The sequenced sample was whole blood. Receptor source: an adult who was a healthcare worker with PCR-confirmed SARS-CoV-2 infection or an uninfected control (not recorded which).

In its sample, this clonotype was seen many times. The CDR3: CASSMSRSSGANVLTF. The CDR3, as DNA: TGTGCCAGTAGTATGTCGAGAAGCTCTGGGGCCAACGTCCTGACTTTC. V gene TRBV19 combines with J gene TRBJ2-6; D gene uncertain. The CDR3 extends over 16 amino acids. CDR1 is LNHDA, CDR2 SQIVND, per germline (reference sequence). Trimming took 3 bases from V and 0 from J, leaving 9 bases between them. Complete variable domain (other parts from reference TRBV19 and TRBJ2-6): DGGITQSPKYLFRKEGQNVTLSCEQNLNHDAMYWYRQDPGQGLRLIYYSQIVNDFQKGDIAEGYSVSREKKESFPLTVTSAQKNPTAFYLCASSMSRSSGANVLTFGAGSRLTVL.

This clonotype was recorded many times. The chain links TRBV27 to TRBJ2-2; 9 nucleotides align to TRBD2. Germline lookup yields CDR1 MNHEY and CDR2 SMNVEV (reference sequence). Trimming at V came to 8 bases and at J to 6 bases, leaving 4 bases not matched to a gene. The CDR3 is 13 amino acids. CDR3 nucleotide sequence: TGTGCCAGCCGACGCGGGGGGGCCGGGGAGCTGTTTTTT. It specifies CASRRGGAGELFF.

This clonotype was picked up many times. This rearrangement joins TRBV20-1 to TRBJ1-1, with TRBD1 as a possible D gene (5 bases). Germline V gene lookup returns CDR1 DFQATT and CDR2 SNEGSKA (reference sequence). Trimming left V 1 base short and J 2 bases short, with 8 bases between. The CDR3 sequence is 13 residues long. The CDR3 sequence is CSARGGVNTEAFF. In nucleotides, the CDR3 is TGCAGTGCTAGAGGGGGGGTAAACACTGAAGCTTTCTTT.

This clonotype was seen ten or more times. This chain connects TRBV3-1 to TRBJ1-5, with 9 bases fitting TRBD1. The CDR3 is 15 residues long. Germline values: CDR1 LGHDT, CDR2 YNNKEL (reference sequence). V lost 1 base, J lost 2 bases, and 0 bases stayed unmatched. CDR3 nucleotides: TGTGCCAGCAGCCAAGGACAGGGGGGCAATCAGCCCCAGCATTTT. It translates to CASSQGQGGNQPQHF.

The chain recombines TRBV7-2 with TRBJ2-1; weak D call: TRBD2 (6 bases). The CDR3 has 14 residues. V was trimmed by 7 bases and J by 7 bases, leaving 17 bases between them. The V gene's germline CDR1 is SGHTA and CDR2 FQGNSA. CDR3 sequence: CASTPPGVRNEQFF. DNA of the CDR3: TGTGCCAGCACCCCCCCGGGGGTTAGGAATGAGCAGTTCTTC.

The chain employs TRBV4-3 and TRBJ1-2; D might be TRBD1 (5 bases). V lost 1 base and J lost 4, with 16 bases in between. From germline, CDR1 is LGHNA and CDR2 YSLEER. The CDR3 has 16 residues. CDR3 sequence: CASSQVSGRGRYGYTF. CDR3 bases: TGCGCCAGCAGCCAAGTCTCAGGACGGGGACGCTATGGCTACACCTTC.

This clonotype was picked up a small number of times. The chain has TRBV9 and TRBJ1-6; possibly TRBD1 for D (6 bases). The CDR3 sequence is 14 residues long. The germline V gene has CDR1 SGDLS and CDR2 YYNGEE. V lost 4 bases and J 7 bases, leaving 12 bases between the germline ends. The CDR3 nucleotides read TGTGCCAGCAGCCAAGACAGGCTAAATTCACCCCTCCACTTT. Protein product: CASSQDRLNSPLHF.

This clonotype was recorded at least ten times. The chain combines TRBV18 with TRBJ2-5; the D is unclear. The CDR3 length is 11 residues. Looked up from germline, CDR1 is KGHSH and CDR2 is LQKENI. V was shortened by 3 bases and J by 1 base, with 0 bases between the two germline ends. CDR3 bases: TGTGCCAGCTCACCCCAAGAGACCCAGTACTTC. Its translation: CASSPQETQYF.

The chain has TRBV12-3 or TRBV12-4 and TRBJ2-3; 9 bases map to TRBD2. CDR3 length equals 16 residues. The V gene end was trimmed by 3 bases and the J gene end by 3 bases; junction bases not matched to a gene: 7. The CDR3 nucleotides are TGTGCCAGCAGTTTTGGTAGAACTAGCGGGACAGATACGCAGTATTTT. It encodes CASSFGRTSGTDTQYF.

This clonotype showed up many times. The CDR3 is CASSPSIWENQPQHF. The CDR3 coding sequence is TGTGCCAGCAGTCCCTCCATCTGGGAGAATCAGCCCCAGCATTTT. The chain employs TRBV27 and TRBJ1-5; D is ambiguous. Germline V gene lookup returns CDR1 MNHEY and CDR2 SMNVEV (reference sequence). Trimming took off 5 bases at V and 4 bases at J, with 15 bases between the two ends. CDR3 length: 15 amino acids.

This clonotype is a singleton in its sample. This chain joins TRBV28 and TRBJ2-3; D is ambiguous. The V end lost 6 bases, the J end lost 12 bases, and 13 bases lay between the germline ends. Germline lookup yields CDR1 MDHEN and CDR2 SYDVKM. The CDR3 is 11 amino acids. This chain's CDR3 is CASRTTAIQYF. The CDR3 DNA follows: TGTGCCAGCAGAACTACAGCGATTCAGTATTTT.

The sample holds many counts of this clonotype. The chain joins TRBV19 to TRBJ2-7; 9 bases are a match to TRBD1. The junction had 2 bases not matched to a gene; V was cut back by 2 bases and J by 0 bases. The CDR3 is 15 amino acids. The germline V gene encodes CDR1 LNHDA and CDR2 SQIVND (reference sequence). The CDR3 DNA sequence: TGTGCCAGTAGTATACCGGGACAGGGCTCCTACGAGCAGTACTTC. It translates to CASSIPGQGSYEQYF.

In its sample, this clonotype was seen many times. The V gene is TRBV7-9, the J gene TRBJ2-1; D is uncertain. CDR3 length: 13 residues. Germline V gene sequence: CDR1 SEHNR, CDR2 FQNEAQ (reference sequence). Between the trimmed V and J ends, which lost 3 bases and 5 bases, there was a span of 8 bases. CDR3 sequence (DNA): TGTGCCAGCAGCTTCGGCCAGAACAATGAGCAGTTCTTC. Its translation: CASSFGQNNEQFF.

This clonotype was seen at least ten times. V is TRBV6-2 or TRBV6-3 and J is TRBJ2-3, with unresolved D. CDR3 length: 15 residues. V was trimmed by 5 bases and J by 2 bases, leaving 14 bases between them. From germline, CDR1 is MNHEY and CDR2 SVGEGT. The CDR3 region has the DNA TGTGCCAGCAGTCCCGGGTCAGGCTTCACAGATACGCAGTATTTT. It codes for CASSPGSGFTDTQYF.

The genes are TRBV25-1 and TRBJ2-3, with D possibly being TRBD1 or TRBD2 (6 bases each). Germline CDR1 is MGHDK and CDR2 is SYGVNS. Trimming took off 6 bases at V and 4 bases at J, with 17 bases between the two ends. This CDR3 comprises 15 residues. In DNA form, the CDR3 reads TGTGCCAGCAGCCTAAAGGGGGGTTGGCCAGATACGCAGTATTTT. Amino acid sequence: CASSLKGGWPDTQYF. Using reference TRBV25-1 and TRBJ2-3 for the parts outside the CDR3, the full variable domain is EADIYQTPRYLVIGTGKKITLECSQTMGHDKMYWYQQDPGMELHLIHYSYGVNSTEKGDLSSESTVSRIRTEHFPLTLESARPSHTSQYLCASSLKGGWPDTQYFGPGTRLTVL.

About this clonotype itself: This may stem from a read error, because a much larger clone lies one nucleotide away. V is TRBV28 and J is TRBJ1-2, with TRBD1 as a possible D gene (6 bases). V lost 7 bases and J 0 bases, leaving 12 bases between the germline ends. Germline V CDR1 and CDR2: MDHEN, SYDVKM. The CDR3 runs to 14 residues. The CDR3 DNA reads TGTGCCAGCAACGAACAGGGTGCTAACTATGGCTACACCTTC. Amino acid sequence: CASNEQGANYGYTF.

The gene calls are TRBV11-2 and TRBJ2-3; 8 bases match TRBD2. The germline V gene encodes CDR1 SGHAT and CDR2 FQNNGV. The V and J ends lost 3 bases and 3 bases, in that order; junction bases with no gene match: 5. This CDR3 has 15 amino acids. The chain's CDR3 is CASSFSGVATDTQYF. The CDR3 nucleotides read TGTGCCAGCAGCTTTAGCGGGGTGGCAACAGATACGCAGTATTTT.

This clonotype has just a few counts. The CDR3 DNA is TGTGCCAGCAGTCTACGAATACAAGAGACCCAGTACTTC. It encodes CASSLRIQETQYF. The rearrangement joins TRBV7-9 to TRBJ2-5, with no clear D. Trimming cost V 6 bases and J 2 bases, with 10 bases left between them. Germline V lookup: CDR1 SEHNR, CDR2 FQNEAQ (reference sequence). The CDR3 is 13 amino acids.

This clonotype was seen at least ten times. The chain uses TRBV9 and TRBJ1-3, with D hard to call. The germline gives CDR1 SGDLS, CDR2 YYNGEE. This CDR3 has 16 residues. Trimming took off 5 bases at V and 0 bases at J, with 15 bases between the two ends. CDR3 in amino acids: CASRDGKVSSGNTIYF. In DNA form, the CDR3 reads TGTGCCAGCAGGGATGGGAAGGTTAGCTCTGGAAACACCATATATTTT.

V gene TRBV6-5 combines with J gene TRBJ2-1, with 8 bases identical to TRBD2. This CDR3 region has 14 residues. The germline V gene has CDR1 MNHEY and CDR2 SVGAGI. Trimming removed 7 bases from V and 7 bases from J; junction bases left unmatched: 9. CDR3 loop: CASTPGGGANEQFF. The CDR3 DNA sequence: TGTGCCAGCACCCCCGGGGGGGGAGCGAATGAGCAGTTCTTC.

Remarks on this clonotype: A much more abundant neighbour one base away suggests this may be a read error. This likely comes from a read error, as the CDR3 has no conserved phenylalanine or tryptophan at its end. The rearrangement uses TRBV18 and TRBJ1-2; the D is unclear. This CDR3 has 13 amino acids. Deletions cut 0 bases from V and 8 bases from J, with 10 bases between. Looked up from germline, CDR1 is KGHSH and CDR2 is LQKENI. CDR3 amino acids: CASSPPRGSGYTL. Written as DNA, the CDR3 is TGTGCCAGCTCACCACCACGTGGAAGCGGCTACACCCTC.

In its sample, this clonotype was seen many times. The chain has TRBV7-2 and TRBJ2-5; 9 bases agree with TRBD2. The CDR3 has 16 amino acids. The germline V gene encodes CDR1 SGHTA and CDR2 FQGNSA. Unmatched junction bases numbered 10, after V lost 2 bases and J lost 6 bases. CDR3 bases: TGTGCCAGCAGCTTACGCGGGGGGGCTTTCCCGCAGACCCAGTACTTC. Translating gives CASSLRGGAFPQTQYF. The full variable domain, with the rest looked up from reference TRBV7-2 and TRBJ2-5, is GAGVSQSPSNKVTEKGKDVELRCDPISGHTALYWYRQSLGQGLEFLIYFQGNSAPDKSGLPSDRFSAERTGGSVSTLTIQRTQQEDSAVYLCASSLRGGAFPQTQYFGPGTRLLVL.

This chain links TRBV7-6 with TRBJ2-2, with TRBD2 matching 8 bases. Germline CDR1 SGHVS, CDR2 FNYEAQ. This CDR3 has 18 amino acids. After removal of 0 bases from V and 6 bases from J, the junction contained 12 bases not matched to a gene. The CDR3 sequence is CASSLAPGLEMSAGELFF. The CDR3 bases are TGTGCCAGCAGCTTAGCTCCGGGACTAGAAATGTCGGCCGGGGAGCTGTTTTTT.

This clonotype is medium-sized. The rearrangement joins TRBV27 to TRBJ2-1; the D gene could be TRBD1 or TRBD2 (5 bases each). The CDR3 has 15 residues. CDR1 is MNHEY, CDR2 SMNVEV, per germline (reference sequence). Between the trimmed V and J ends, which lost 7 bases and 0 bases, there was a span of 13 bases. In DNA, the CDR3 is TGTGCCAGCACCCTGGGGGAGCCCTCCTACAATGAGCAGTTCTTC. As protein: CASTLGEPSYNEQFF.

The rearrangement uses TRBV7-2 and TRBJ2-3; D unclear. The CDR3 length is 18 residues. CDR1 is SGHTA, CDR2 FQGNSA, per germline. Trimming cost V 1 base and J 1 base, with 18 bases left between them. The DNA for the CDR3 is TGTGCCAGCAGCTTAGTCGAGCCCAAAACCGTCGGCACAGATACGCAGTATTTT. This encodes CASSLVEPKTVGTDTQYF.